The present T cell receptor beta chain was sequenced within a study of OX40 agonist ivuxolimab in advanced cancers. The wider study: Patients' therapy was ivuxolimab, an antibody that acts as an agonist of OX40 (CD134). Overall study findings and caveats: Determination of antigen specificity was not performed for the expanded peripheral T cells.

Assay used: immunoSEQ multiplex PCR; TCRdb lists only in-frame clones, some missing. The table shows about 79,000 clones, with about 85% occurring only once. Trimming stripped 6 bases from V and 0 bases from J, with 16 bases between. Germline CDR1 and CDR2: SGHVS and FNYEAQ. The CDR3 runs 16 residues. This clone appeared once. Its antigen is unidentified. Systemic immunosuppression or a history of autoimmune disease excluded patients. The chain carries TRBV7-6 and TRBJ2-3, with D perhaps given as TRBD1 or TRBD2 (6 bases each). This TCR was sampled from an adult with an advanced solid tumor such as melanoma, head and neck, liver or kidney cancer. The input for sequencing was CD4+ or CD8+ T cells sorted from blood, taken in a trial of the OX40 agonist ivuxolimab. The CDR3 bases are TGTGCCAGCAGTCCTTTACGGGGGCGCAGCACAGATACGCAGTATTTT. Protein: CASSPLRGRSTDTQYF.